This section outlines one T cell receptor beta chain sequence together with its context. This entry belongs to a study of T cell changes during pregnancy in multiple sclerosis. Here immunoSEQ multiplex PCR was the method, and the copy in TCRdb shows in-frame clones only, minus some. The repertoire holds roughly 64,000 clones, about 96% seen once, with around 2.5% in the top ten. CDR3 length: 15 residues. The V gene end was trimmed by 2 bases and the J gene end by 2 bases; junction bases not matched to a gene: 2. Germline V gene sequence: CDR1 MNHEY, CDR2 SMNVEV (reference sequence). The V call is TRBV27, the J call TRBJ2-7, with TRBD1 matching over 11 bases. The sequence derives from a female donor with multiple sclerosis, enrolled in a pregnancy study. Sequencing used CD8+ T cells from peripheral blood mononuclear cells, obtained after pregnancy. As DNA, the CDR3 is TGTGCCAGCAGTTTAGTGGGACAGGGGGCCTACGAGCAGTACTTC. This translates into CASSLVGQGAYEQYF.